This T cell receptor beta chain was retrieved from a study of shared clonotypes between healthy human individuals (dated by TCRdb to between 2020 and 2021). Looking at the study overall: The cohort comprised a couple of women and a few men aged 18 to 49 years. Per donor, three plates each were used for CD4 naive and CD4 memory, two for CD8 naive, and one for CD8 memory. To estimate repertoire size and how much clonotypes are shared between individuals, the study performed deep sequencing of blood TCR repertoires from 4 to 6 healthy adults. To increase sequencing depth and limit assay-specific biases, different laboratories used diverse techniques to prepare libraries and sequence TCR repertoires. Leukapheresis yielded between about 0.85 and 9.5 billion PBMCs per donor.

Healthy HIV-negative adults with no recently reported acute infections or vaccinations were included as donors. All donors were Caucasian adults living in Nashville, Tennessee, USA. Magnetic negative selection was used to enrich CD4+ T cells, after which naive cells were positively selected on CD45RA and the negative fraction became the memory subset. Blood was obtained by leukapheresis, after which PBMCs were separated by Ficoll-Histopaque density gradient centrifugation and cryopreserved in liquid nitrogen vapor phase. Purity and quantity of every magnetically sorted T cell population were checked by analytical flow cytometry. Genomic DNA was isolated from every sorted fraction and measured by UV absorbance on a Nanodrop 2000c. Using the deep immunoSEQ assay, multiplex PCR amplified TCR CDR3 regions from genomic DNA. Extracted genomic DNA from each cell subset was distributed evenly across all wells of several immunoSEQ 96-well plates, and each plate was treated as a replicate. For sorted subsets, each replicate PCR was loaded with roughly 200 ng genomic DNA, equivalent to 25,000 to 30,000 T cell genomes. The purified libraries were quantified using a Qubit 3.0 fluorometer, sized with a Bioanalyzer 2100, and then quantified again using the KAPA Library Quantification kit. Each immunoSEQ 96-well plate was sequenced on its own single-read 150-cycle Illumina NextSeq 550 flow cell. The authors processed their data as follows. Because only junctional sequences without quality scores were contained in the immunoSEQ output, filtering matching that applied to full-length reads could not be performed. Sequences were annotated with PyIR, a Python wrapper for IgBLAST v1.9, and V/J genes and CDR3 were assigned using IMGT germline references. Any read was removed if the V/J assignment was weak (E-value above 1e-6), the CDR3 was missing, or the read contained stop codons, out-of-frame junctions, or ambiguous translated residues. V3J clonotypes were defined as sequences sharing an identical inferred V gene, J gene, and CDR3 amino acid sequence. Percentage overlap between repertoires was calculated by dividing the number of shared unique clonotypes by the size of the smaller repertoire. RTK rarefaction, the Chao1 estimator, and Recon v2.1 estimates of unobserved clonotypes were used to assess repertoire richness. For all TCRbeta clonotypes obtained by the gDNA method from several donors, generation probabilities were computed with OLGA. TCRdb holds this immuneACCESS table with in-frame rearrangements only. Some clones are missing; in checked studies, unresolved V genes explain under half, and the rest has no known cause. Clone size and V and J calls were adopted from that table, with D and trimming inferred from the DNA. The sample profile shows over 1.4 million clones; over 95% of them were found once. The ten largest clones capture 0.95% to 1.5% of the sample.

This clone was picked up one time. The antigen this receptor binds is unknown. No much larger clone exists at a distance of one base, and base qualities are not known. Paper-wide results and their limitations: Even with the large sequencing depth, rarefaction of the sorted-subset datasets indicated that sequencing was incomplete. Naive subsets generally had larger estimated clonotype richness than memory subsets. Pairwise subsampling indicated that sequencing depth was expected to affect the degree of clonotype sharing among donors. Clonotypes shared by all four sorted-subset donors showed higher generation probabilities than non-shared clonotypes. Sampling was limited to blood, and TCR repertoires in tissue likely differ from TCR repertoires in blood. Because the study included a small number of donors, the genetic and exposure-history diversity represented was limited. When several donors were compared, the shared fraction of clonotypes was about 5% for naive CD4, roughly 3.3% for naive CD8, roughly 2.5% for memory CD4, and 0.3% to 0.5% for memory CD8.

In the germline V gene, CDR1 corresponds to SGHRS and CDR2 to YFSETQ. From the cysteine up to the phenylalanine, the CDR3 has a length of 15 residues. Left in the record is the CDR3 DNA by itself, 45 bases read in frame from the first base. V loses 2 bases of germline sequence and J loses 2 bases, and the interval between the two ends is 12 bases. This sequence uses TRBV5-1 and TRBJ2-3; the D gene is tentatively TRBD1 or TRBD2, each matching 5 bases. Input material: naive CD4+ T cells sorted from blood. The cell subset or site label of this sample denotes: CD45RA+ positively selected. The TCR originated in a man aged 25-45 years in good health. The CDR3 protein sequence reads: CASSFEGSPTDTQYF. At the DNA level, the sequence is TGCGCCAGCAGCTTTGAGGGGTCCCCCACAGATACGCAGTATTTT. Here the CDR3 is joined to the reference TRBV5-1 and TRBJ2-3 genes, and the full variable domain is: KAGVTQTPRYLIKTRGQQVTLSCSPISGHRSVSWYQQTPGQGLQFLFEYFSETQRNKGNFPGRFSGRQFSNSRSEMNVSTLELGDSALYLCASSFEGSPTDTQYFGPGTRLTVL.